This entry concerns a single T cell receptor beta chain. Its antigen is as yet unknown. V lost 4 bases and J 5 bases, leaving 8 bases between the germline ends. This CDR3 is built from 12 residues. Germline assignment: CDR1 LNHDA and CDR2 SQIVND (reference sequence). The data were taken from a study of cytomegalovirus exposure and HLA in healthy donors. Study-level findings and limits: Association with HLA alleles at 0.05 false discovery rate was found for around 15,000 TCR beta sequences in a later analysis. With later analysis, a missense DCLRE1C variant became linked to TCR beta V- and J-gene trimming.

It was with 60 Vbeta and 13 Jbeta primers that the PCR ran. Produced via immunoSEQ multiplex PCR; TCRdb's table is partial and in-frame only. The sample records about 180,000 clones, over 65% being singletons. Sequenced input: PBMCs. This receptor was identified in a man between 18 and 35 years old in good health and CMV-seronegative. The chain employs TRBV19 and TRBJ1-1, with a weak D call TRBD1 (6 bases). CDR3: CASSKTGTEAFF. The CDR3 DNA is TGTGCCAGTAGTAAAACAGGGACTGAAGCTTTCTTT.